These T cell receptor beta chains were read from a single sample in a study of cytomegalovirus exposure and HLA in healthy donors. Clones were read by immunoSEQ multiplex PCR, and TCRdb kept only the in-frame ones, dropping some. The sample shows roughly 100,000 clones, over 75% of them seen only once. The sequenced material came from PBMCs. The receptors originated from a man in his sixties in good health and CMV-seropositive. CDR3s include the opening cysteine and the closing phenylalanine or tryptophan. D genes are given only for firm matches. Rows give clone size only sometimes, using once, few, many, or a class for an expanded clone.

D	length	V	size	J	CDR3	DNA
TRBD1	14	TRBV7-3	NA	TRBJ1-1	CASSRRQGVTEAFF	TGTGCCAGCAGCCGTCGACAGGGAGTCACTGAAGCTTTCTTT
NA	15	TRBV10-3	NA	TRBJ2-1	CAIRGDGSSYNEQFF	TGTGCCATCAGGGGGGACGGGAGCTCCTACAATGAGCAGTTCTTC
TRBD2	15	TRBV10-3	NA	TRBJ2-1	CAISTGRGNENEQFF	TGTGCCATCAGTACGGGGCGGGGGAATGAGAATGAGCAGTTCTTC
TRBD2	20	TRBV4-1	once	TRBJ2-1	CASSQEAASGGVSSYNEQFF	TGCGCCAGCAGCCAAGAGGCGGCTAGCGGGGGGGTGAGCTCCTACAATGAGCAGTTCTTC
NA	12	TRBV5-1	NA	TRBJ1-1	CASSHGGTEAFF	TGCGCCAGCAGCCACGGGGGCACTGAAGCTTTCTTT
TRBD2	16	TRBV9	NA	TRBJ2-3	CASSVVDGGVADTQYF	TGTGCCAGCAGCGTAGTTGACGGGGGGGTAGCAGATACGCAGTATTTT
TRBD1	14	TRBV19	NA	TRBJ2-7	CASYSGTGAYEQYF	TGTGCCAGCTACTCCGGGACAGGGGCTTACGAGCAGTACTTC
NA	11	TRBV10-1	NA	TRBJ1-2	CASSDGYGYTF	TGCGCCAGCAGTGACGGCTATGGCTACACCTTC
NA	14	TRBV4-3	NA	TRBJ2-3	CASSQTSNGDTQYF	TGCGCCAGCAGCCAGACTAGTAATGGAGATACGCAGTATTTT
NA	13	TRBV10-3	NA	TRBJ2-1	CAISESEGNEQFF	TGTGCCATCAGTGAGTCGGAGGGCAATGAGCAGTTCTTC
NA	14	TRBV6-1	few	TRBJ2-7	CASRSTGRTYEQYF	TGTGCCAGCAGATCGACAGGCCGCACCTACGAGCAGTACTTC
TRBD1	17	TRBV19	NA	TRBJ1-5	CASTPDRGGYSNQPQHF	TGTGCCAGTACACCGGACAGGGGCGGCTATAGCAATCAGCCCCAGCATTTT
TRBD1	16	TRBV4-2	once	TRBJ1-2	CASSRFRRDSNYGYTF	TGTGCCAGCAGCCGCTTCAGGAGGGACAGTAACTATGGCTACACCTTC
TRBD2	15	TRBV12-5	NA	TRBJ2-3	CAGGTSGGSVDTQYF	TGTGCTGGGGGGACTAGCGGGGGTTCAGTGGATACGCAGTATTTT
TRBD1	15	TRBV5-1	NA	TRBJ2-3	CASSYRDSSTDTQYF	TGCGCCAGCAGCTACCGGGACAGCAGCACAGATACGCAGTATTTT
NA	15	TRBV18	NA	TRBJ2-3	CASSPIGAHTDTQYF	TGTGCCAGCTCACCCATTGGGGCGCACACAGATACGCAGTATTTT
TRBD2	15	TRBV9	NA	TRBJ2-2	CASSVVSGVAGELFF	TGTGCCAGCAGCGTAGTTAGCGGGGTCGCCGGGGAGCTGTTTTTT
NA	15	TRBV6-5	NA	TRBJ1-2	CASGEGGRYIRGYTF	TGTGCCAGCGGGGAGGGGGGAAGATATATTCGGGGCTACACCTTC
NA	12	TRBV27	NA	TRBJ2-5	CASRSAQETQYF	TGTGCCAGCAGAAGCGCCCAAGAGACCCAGTACTTC
TRBD1	16	TRBV11-2	NA	TRBJ1-5	CASSTGTAFSNQPQHF	TGTGCCAGCAGCACCGGGACAGCCTTTAGCAATCAGCCCCAGCATTTT
TRBD1	14	TRBV27	NA	TRBJ2-2	CASSQDRVAGELFF	TGTGCCAGCAGTCAGGACAGGGTGGCCGGGGAGCTGTTTTTT
TRBD1	14	TRBV10-3	NA	TRBJ2-7	CAISGGQIAYEQYF	TGTGCCATCAGTGGGGGACAGATAGCCTACGAGCAGTACTTC
NA	13	TRBV25-1	few	TRBJ2-2	CASLQGNTGELFF	TGTGCCAGCTTACAGGGGAACACCGGGGAGCTGTTTTTT
NA	14	TRBV5-6	NA	TRBJ2-5	CASSLRGVGETQYF	TGTGCCAGCAGCTTAAGGGGCGTCGGAGAGACCCAGTACTTC
TRBD2	15	TRBV10-1	NA	TRBJ2-5	CASSPGTSTQETQYF	TGCGCCAGCAGCCCCGGGACTAGCACCCAAGAGACCCAGTACTTC
NA	13	TRBV11-3	NA	TRBJ2-7	CASSRDTSYEQYF	TGTGCCAGCAGCCGGGACACCTCTTACGAGCAGTACTTC
NA	12	TRBV7-9	NA	TRBJ1-5	CASSLLNQPQHF	TGTGCCAGCAGCTTACTCAATCAGCCCCAGCATTTT
NA	12	TRBV7-2	NA	TRBJ2-7	CASSSSSYEQYF	TGTGCCAGCAGCTCCAGCTCCTACGAGCAGTACTTC
NA	14	TRBV7-2	NA	TRBJ1-2	CASSDGVSAYGYTF	TGTGCCAGCAGCGACGGGGTTTCAGCCTATGGCTACACCTTC
NA	14	TRBV5-1	NA	TRBJ2-1	CASSLDSGSRRQFF	TGCGCCAGCAGCTTGGATTCCGGCTCACGGAGGCAGTTCTTC
TRBD1	15	TRBV27	NA	TRBJ1-6	CASSQKGQGNSPLHF	TGTGCCAGCAGCCAGAAGGGACAGGGAAATTCACCCCTCCACTTT
TRBD2	16	TRBV6-1	NA	TRBJ2-5	CASSEAGGGKTGTQYF	TGTGCCAGCAGTGAAGCGGGGGGGGGAAAAACAGGGACCCAGTACTTC
TRBD1	13	TRBV2	NA	TRBJ1-5	CASWTGGNQPQHF	TGTGCCAGCTGGACAGGAGGAAATCAGCCCCAGCATTTT
NA	16	TRBV18	NA	TRBJ1-1	CASSPRVGRGGTEAFF	TGTGCCAGCTCACCGAGGGTGGGCAGGGGCGGCACTGAAGCTTTCTTT
TRBD2	16	TRBV11-2	NA	TRBJ2-3	CASSLGPSGSTDTQYF	TGTGCCAGCAGCTTAGGTCCTAGCGGGTCCACAGATACGCAGTATTTT
TRBD2	16	TRBV18	once	TRBJ2-5	CASSPTSGGPGETQYF	TGTGCCAGCTCACCGACTAGCGGGGGCCCCGGGGAGACCCAGTACTTC
TRBD1	14	TRBV19	NA	TRBJ2-5	CASSLGQHSETQYF	TGTGCCAGTAGTTTGGGACAGCACTCAGAGACCCAGTACTTC
TRBD1	15	TRBV30	many	TRBJ1-2	CAWSVLRTGGQGYTF	TGTGCCTGGAGTGTACTAAGGACAGGGGGACAGGGCTACACCTTC